Sequencing of this T cell receptor beta chain was carried out in a study of beta chain features in type 1 diabetes. Background on the study: All of the samples together had 107,917,701 sorted cells examined.

Reverse transcribing all isolated RNA meant expressed TCRB transcripts were sequenced. Repertoires were generated with immunoSEQ multiplex PCR, while TCRdb's copy carries only in-frame clones and drops some. The sample carries hundreds of thousands of clones, roughly a sixth recorded once. CDR1 is GTSNPN, CDR2 SVGIG, per germline (reference sequence). This CDR3 has 17 residues. The V end lost 0 bases, the J end lost 6 bases, and 24 bases lay between the germline ends. The source of this sequence is a woman aged 18-29 years in good health. Sequencing used naive CD4+ T cells from blood. The chain couples TRBV30 to TRBJ2-7; D possibly matches TRBD1 or TRBD2 (5 bases each). CDR3 nucleotide sequence: TGTGCCTGGAGTGTACTGGGTGGAGTGGGGGATTGGGGCGAGCAGTACTTC. It codes for CAWSVLGGVGDWGEQYF.